This T cell receptor (beta chain) was sequenced for a study of blood T cells in healthy people across ages. Study overall: The template switching approach captured approximately one barcoded beta molecule for every two T cells.

CDR3 length: 15 residues. Trimming cost V 2 bases and J 8 bases, with 18 bases left between them. Per the germline V gene, CDR1 is MNHEY and CDR2 is SVGAGI. A second PCR, run for about 6 to 11 cycles, used a sample-barcoded 5' primer plus a J-beta primer mix. TCRdb fed the 5' RACE reads into MiXCR, producing one record per CDR3 protein. The sample has roughly 1.9 million distinct CDR3 sequences; approximately 39% are singletons. The clonotype comes from a human donor in good health. The sample comprised blood. V is TRBV6-5 and J is TRBJ1-2; D is uncertain. This chain's CDR3 is CASSYKGPLYGGYTF. CDR3 DNA: TGTGCCAGCAGTTACAAAGGACCTCTATACGGCGGCTACACCTTC.